This T cell receptor beta chain comes out of a study of T cells after yellow fever vaccination (dated by TCRdb to the late 2010s). Concerning the study at large: The SMART-Seq v4 Ultra Low Input RNA kit was used to prepare libraries from fractions with low cell numbers. Bulk TCR alpha and beta repertoires were sequenced longitudinally to track T-cell clones before and after primary and booster YFV17D yellow fever vaccination. Two healthy male donors, one aged 18 to 30 and one aged 30 to 40 years, made up the cohort. Bulk PBMC replicates and cell subsets were isolated from blood drawn at multiple timepoints before and after both primary and secondary immunization. Broad study findings and their caveats: Most clones expanded after primary vaccination were re-detected after the booster (almost 97% of CD4 and around 86% of CD8), suggesting broad memory maintenance. Compared with the primary T-cell response, the secondary T-cell response was weaker but faster, peaking on day 5 rather than day 15. Computational filtering was needed because FACS-sorted repertoires could contain abundant contaminating clonotypes from the bulk population. Because only two donors were included in the study, the extent to which the findings can be generalized is limited. A small fraction of clonotypes showed up in both the CD4 and CD8 compartments, probably as a result of convergent recombination.

TCR cDNA was made using 5'RACE template switching, a step that added a universal primer site and unique molecular identifiers. Priming of cDNA synthesis was performed from both the TCR alpha and TCR beta constant segments. Library amplification involved two PCR steps, and the second step added sample barcodes and sequencing adapters. Libraries were sequenced on Illumina HiSeq 2500 (2x100 bp) or NovaSeq (2x150 bp). The original pipeline was this. Reads were demultiplexed and collapsed into UMI consensus sequences with MIGEC, and V(D)J alignment was performed with MiXCR. Using edgeR on replicate PBMC samples, clonotypes were called vaccine-responding if FDR was below 0.01 and the log2 fold change was above 5 up to day 15. Each bulk clonotype was labeled CD4 or CD8 based on which sequenced repertoire, CD4 or CD8, contained the clonotype at higher abundance. TCRdb applied fastp at Q25 and MiXCR to the public reads, then kept only in-frame beta chains. CDR3 protein duplicates are merged, each entry listing the most common genes and DNA. None of the V and J calls come from the authors' own analysis; TCRdb made them. Recorded for this sample are under 300,000 distinct CDR3 sequences; roughly 7.2% of them occurred a single time. The leading ten clones occupy around 0.9% of the sample.

As regards this clonotype: Its antigen is still unknown. Base quality data are lacking; no much larger clone is found one base away.

This specimen's treatment or condition label, interpreted: live attenuated yellow fever vaccine strain. A standard Ficoll-Paque protocol was used to isolate PBMCs from peripheral blood. CD4 and CD8 T-cell fractions were isolated with Dynabeads CD4 and CD8 positive selection kits. TriZol was used to extract RNA from bulk PBMCs, from CD4 and CD8 fractions, and from dextramer-positive and dextramer-negative fractions. Sequenced material: CD4+ T cells sorted from PBMCs, taken 15 days after the yellow fever booster vaccination. The clonotype was recovered from a young man who received the YFV17D yellow fever vaccine.

The CDR3 protein: CASSDPGTSTYNEQFF. The DNA is TGCGCCAGCAGTGACCCCGGGACTAGCACCTACAATGAGCAGTTCTTC. The rearranged segments are TRBV10-1 and TRBJ2-1, with 9 bases in between that match TRBD2. The junction shows trimming of 3 bases on V and 2 bases on J, and the gene matches do not reach 5 bases of it. The CDR3 runs 16 residues from the cysteine to the phenylalanine. The DNA shown is the 48-base CDR3, in frame from base 1. CDR1 WNHNN and CDR2 SYGVQD are derived from the germline V gene (reference sequence).